Listed below are T cell receptor beta chains from one sample, sequenced in a study of identical twins. In TCRdb, the 5' RACE reads were re-called with MiXCR into one record per CDR3 protein. This sample has under 400,000 distinct CDR3 sequences; 8.5% to 10% occur once, and the top ten carry over 7%. Input material: naive T cells sorted from blood. All receptors come from a woman in her 50s in good health. CDR3s include the opening cysteine and the closing phenylalanine or tryptophan. D genes are given only for firm matches. Size values are once, few and many counts, or a class for expanded clones, and some rows have none.

clone size	D gene	V gene	J gene	CDR3 DNA	CDR3 protein
many	NA	TRBV11-2	TRBJ2-1	TGTGCCAGCATCAAAGATCCCTACAATGAGCAGTTCTTC	CASIKDPYNEQFF
NA	NA	TRBV20-1	TRBJ2-1	TGCAGTGCCCAGACAGGAGAACATCAGCAGTTCTTC	CSAQTGEHQQFF
NA	TRBD1	TRBV7-8	TRBJ2-7	TGTGCCAGCTTCGGTCGAGACAGGGGCCCATACGAGCAGTACTTC	CASFGRDRGPYEQYF
NA	TRBD2	TRBV6-2/TRBV6-3	TRBJ2-1	TGTGCCAGCAGGGCCCTATCGGGGGGCTCCTACAATGAGCAGTTCTTC	CASRALSGGSYNEQFF
many	TRBD1	TRBV12-3/TRBV12-4	TRBJ2-3	TGTGCCAGCAGTTTAACCGGACAGGGGCCAGATACGCAGTATTTT	CASSLTGQGPDTQYF
NA	TRBD1	TRBV9	TRBJ2-3	TGTGCCAGCAGCGTAAACAGGGGTAACACAGATACGCAGTATTTT	CASSVNRGNTDTQYF
NA	TRBD2	TRBV19	TRBJ2-6	TGTGCCAGTAGTATCGGGAGGATCATGGCCAAGCGGGGGGCCAACGTCCTGACTTTC	CASSIGRIMAKRGANVLTF
NA	NA	TRBV2	TRBJ1-2	TGTGCCAGCAGTGAAAGGTTTCTTAACTATGGCTACACCTTC	CASSERFLNYGYTF
few	NA	TRBV20-1	TRBJ1-5	TGCAGTGCCTGGACAGCAGATAGCAATCAGCCCCAGCATTTT	CSAWTADSNQPQHF
many	TRBD2	TRBV5-1	TRBJ2-1	TGCGCCAGCAGCTTAGCATCCCAGCGGGGTTACAATGAGCAGTTCTTC	CASSLASQRGYNEQFF
few	NA	TRBV7-6	TRBJ2-3	TGTGCCAGCAGCTTAAGGGGCGGGGGCCTTACTACCAGCACAGATACGCAGTATTTT	CASSLRGGGLTTSTDTQYF
NA	TRBD2	TRBV20-1	TRBJ2-3	TGCAGTGCAGAGTCTAGCGGGAGGTTGCAAGATACGCAGTATTTT	CSAESSGRLQDTQYF
many	TRBD2	TRBV12-3/TRBV12-4	TRBJ2-7	TGTGCCAGCAGCCGGGCCCGAGCGGGAGTCGAGCAGTACTTC	CASSRARAGVEQYF
NA	NA	TRBV29-1	TRBJ2-6	TGCAGCATAAGGGGCTCTGGGGCCAACGTCCTGACTTTC	CSIRGSGANVLTF
few	TRBD2	TRBV6-5	TRBJ2-7	TGTGCCAGCAGTTACACTAGCGCCACCTCCTACGAGCAGTACTTC	CASSYTSATSYEQYF
few	NA	TRBV5-1	TRBJ2-1	TGCGCCAGCAGCTCGACTAGTCTGGAGCAGTTCTTC	CASSSTSLEQFF
many	NA	TRBV2	TRBJ2-3	TGTGCCAGCATCAGGGGACTATCGGTCACAGATACGCAGTATTTT	CASIRGLSVTDTQYF
few	NA	TRBV6-6	TRBJ2-7	TGTGCCAGCTCAGGGGCGCGGTTCTACGAGCAGTACTTC	CASSGARFYEQYF
NA	TRBD1	TRBV5-4	TRBJ1-1	TGTGCCAGCAGCTTGGTAGGTAAAGGGGGCTCTGAAGCTTTCTTT	CASSLVGKGGSEAFF
many	TRBD2	TRBV29-1	TRBJ2-1	TGCAGCGTACAGCTCCTAGCGGGGGGACCCTACAATGAGCAGTTCTTC	CSVQLLAGGPYNEQFF
NA	TRBD1	TRBV5-1	TRBJ2-4	TGCGCCAGCAGCTCGGACAGGGTGGACATTCAGTACTTC	CASSSDRVDIQYF
few	NA	TRBV3-1	TRBJ2-5	TGTGCCAGCAGCCAGCTGCGGCGGACTCAAGAGACCCAGTACTTC	CASSQLRRTQETQYF
few	NA	TRBV10-2	TRBJ2-1	TGCGCCAGCAGTGCCACCACTCGACTGGCCAATGAGCAGTTCTTC	CASSATTRLANEQFF
many	NA	TRBV20-1	TRBJ2-1	TGCAGTGCTGTCAAGGGGGAGGGCAGGCACAATGAGCAGTTCTTC	CSAVKGEGRHNEQFF
NA	NA	TRBV14	TRBJ2-5	TGTGCCAGCAGCCAAGAGGTCGGGGTAAGAGAGACCCAGTACTTC	CASSQEVGVRETQYF
few	NA	TRBV20-1	TRBJ2-5	TGCAGTGCTAGGGCTAACGTCGGGGGAGTTCGAGAGACCCAGTACTTC	CSARANVGGVRETQYF
NA	TRBD1	TRBV5-1	TRBJ2-1	TGCGCCAGCAGCTTCAGGTGGGACAGGGGGACAGACAATGAGCAGTTCTTC	CASSFRWDRGTDNEQFF
NA	NA	TRBV10-3	TRBJ1-3	TGTGCCATCAGTGAACGTCACTCTGGAAACACCATATATTTT	CAISERHSGNTIYF
NA	TRBD2	TRBV20-1	TRBJ2-1	TGCAGTGCTAGGCCCGGGACTAAGCAGTTCTTC	CSARPGTKQFF
few	NA	TRBV3-1	TRBJ2-4	TGTGCCAGCAGCATTTCCGATATAGCCAAAAACATTCAGTACTTC	CASSISDIAKNIQYF
few	NA	TRBV7-9	TRBJ2-5	TGTGCCAGCAGCAGGGGAGGAACTATAGAAGAGACCCAGTACTTC	CASSRGGTIEETQYF
NA	TRBD2	TRBV24-1	TRBJ2-1	TGTGCCACCAGTGATCAGGTAGCGGGACACAATGAGCAGTTCTTC	CATSDQVAGHNEQFF
NA	NA	TRBV29-1	TRBJ1-1	TGCAGCGTCTACAGGGCCAACACTGAAGCTTTCTTT	CSVYRANTEAFF
NA	NA	TRBV7-9	TRBJ1-2	TGTGCCAGCAGCTTGGGGGTACAGGGAGGGAACTATGGCTACACCTTC	CASSLGVQGGNYGYTF
many	NA	TRBV14	TRBJ2-1	TGTGCCAGCAGCCAAGATAAGGGGGGGGCGAGGTACAATGAGCAGTTCTTC	CASSQDKGGARYNEQFF
few	NA	TRBV20-1	TRBJ2-7	TGCAGTGCTAGACGGCTAGCCTACGAGCAGTACTTC	CSARRLAYEQYF
few	NA	TRBV20-1	TRBJ1-6	TGCAGTGCTAGAGGTACTAAAGGCGGCAATTCACCCCTCCACTTT	CSARGTKGGNSPLHF
many	NA	TRBV20-1	TRBJ2-1	TGCAGTGCGACTACAGGGTACAGCTCCTACAATGAGCAGTTCTTC	CSATTGYSSYNEQFF
NA	NA	TRBV29-1	TRBJ2-7	TGCAGCGTTGGAGGGTTTGCCTACGAGCAGTACTTC	CSVGGFAYEQYF
NA	NA	TRBV7-6	TRBJ2-5	TGTGCCAGCAGTCTTACCCCCGTGAATCAGGGAGAGACCCAGTACTTC	CASSLTPVNQGETQYF
NA	NA	TRBV10-3	TRBJ1-1	TGTGCCATCAGGCAGGGAGGCCGAGAAGCTTTCTTT	CAIRQGGREAFF
few	NA	TRBV5-4	TRBJ2-3	TGTGCCAGCAGCTTGGATAATGCAGATACGCAGTATTTT	CASSLDNADTQYF
NA	NA	TRBV5-1	TRBJ2-1	TGCGCCAGCAGCTTGGAGGGACCGGATGAGCAGTTCTTC	CASSLEGPDEQFF
once	NA	TRBV3-1	TRBJ2-5	TGTGCCAGCAGCCCCAGGGGCGTGCTCCAAGAGACCCAGTACTTC	CASSPRGVLQETQYF
few	NA	TRBV5-4	TRBJ1-1	TGTGCCAGCAGCTTGGTCCCGGGGGAGAACACTGAAGCTTTCTTT	CASSLVPGENTEAFF
few	TRBD1	TRBV13	TRBJ2-3	TGTGCCAGCAGCCCCCCTGGGAACAGGGGTATGGATACGCAGTATTTT	CASSPPGNRGMDTQYF
many	NA	TRBV3-1	TRBJ2-1	TGTGCCAGCAGCCGATTGGAAACGGGCTCCTACAATGAGCAGTTCTTC	CASSRLETGSYNEQFF
many	NA	TRBV12-3/TRBV12-4	TRBJ2-3	TGTGCCAGCAGTCCGACCCGGGACCGAGTTATAGCATGGTCGCAGTATTTT	CASSPTRDRVIAWSQYF
few	TRBD1	TRBV5-1	TRBJ1-1	TGCGCCAGCAGCTTGGCCACAGGGGGCACTGAAGCTTTCTTT	CASSLATGGTEAFF
NA	TRBD2	TRBV5-1	TRBJ2-3	TGCGCCAGCAGCTCGGGACTAGCGGCCACAGATACGCAGTATTTT	CASSSGLAATDTQYF
few	NA	TRBV20-1	TRBJ1-3	TGCAGTGCTAGTACGACAGGATCTGGAAACACCATATATTTT	CSASTTGSGNTIYF
many	NA	TRBV5-1	TRBJ2-1	TGCGCCAGCCGTCAAGACTACAATGAGCAGTTCTTC	CASRQDYNEQFF
NA	NA	TRBV27	TRBJ2-7	TGTGCCAGCAGTTCGCCGGCCACCTACGAGCAGTACTTC	CASSSPATYEQYF
many	NA	TRBV11-2	TRBJ2-1	TGTGCCAGCAGCTTAACGAGAGAGCAGTTCTTC	CASSLTREQFF